Below are 15 T cell receptor beta chains sequenced from a single sample in a study of long-term antiretroviral therapy in people with HIV. They ran version v3.0 of the immunoSEQ assay at survey level. The assay was immunoSEQ multiplex PCR, and TCRdb's table has in-frame clones only and misses some. The repertoire includes about 30,000 clones, 93% of them detected once, and 6.4% sits in the top ten. This material consisted of unsorted PBMCs, taken almost 6.7 years after starting antiretroviral therapy. These receptors originate from a woman aged 40 to 50 with HIV.

J is TRBJ2-7 and V is TRBV7-9; 9 bases agree with TRBD2. The germline V gene has CDR1 SEHNR and CDR2 FQNEAQ (reference sequence). The CDR3 covers 16 residues. Trimming removed 4 bases from V and 0 bases from J; junction bases left unmatched: 7. The CDR3 loop reads CASSWGGGAVSYEQYF. In nucleotides, the CDR3 is TGTGCCAGCAGCTGGGGCGGGGGGGCGGTCTCCTACGAGCAGTACTTC.

The genes are TRBV6-5 and TRBJ2-7, with a possible D match to TRBD1 (5 bases). Germline V gene data show CDR1 as MNHEY and CDR2 as SVGAGI. The CDR3 is made up of 14 amino acids. V lost 4 bases, J lost 5 bases, and 15 bases lay in between. The CDR3 sequence is CASSFLGRAHEQYF. DNA for the CDR3: TGTGCCAGCAGTTTCCTGGGCAGGGCCCACGAGCAGTACTTC.

V gene TRBV21-1 combines with J gene TRBJ1-5. TRBV21-1 is recorded as a pseudogene. The length of the CDR3 is 18 residues. The CDR3, as DNA: TGTGCCAGCACCCTTACCAAGGCTCATAGGCCGGAGAATCAGCCCCAGCATTTT. As protein: CASTLTKAHRPENQPQHF.

This clone showed up just once. The chain uses TRBV6-6 and TRBJ2-7; D is perhaps TRBD1 (6 bases). The CDR3 is 13 residues long. Per the germline V gene, CDR1 is MNHNY and CDR2 is SVGAGI (reference sequence). V lost 8 bases to trimming and J lost 2 bases, with 13 bases between them. CDR3 sequence (DNA): TGTGCCAGCGGACGGGGACAAACCTACGAGCAGTACTTC. This codes for CASGRGQTYEQYF.

The chain is built from TRBV29-1 and TRBJ2-7, with 7 bases matching TRBD2. Trimming cost V 2 bases and J 1 base; bases outside gene matches: 5. This CDR3 has 14 amino acids. CDR1 and CDR2 (germline): SQVTM, ANQGSEA. CDR3 amino acids: CSVEWQGLSYEQYF. The CDR3 nucleotides read TGCAGCGTTGAATGGCAGGGACTATCCTACGAGCAGTACTTC.

This clone appeared a single time. The chain combines TRBV5-1 with TRBJ2-5, with D perhaps TRBD1 (6 bases). The V and J ends lost 4 bases and 5 bases respectively, with 21 bases between them. Germline lookup yields CDR1 SGHRS and CDR2 YFSETQ. The CDR3 is 16 residues long. The CDR3 nucleotides read TGCGCCAGCAGCAGCCCCCCGACAGGCCCTAGCGAGACCCAGTACTTC. This translates into CASSSPPTGPSETQYF.

The rearrangement links TRBV29-1 to TRBJ2-6, with a tentative D call TRBD1 (6 bases). The CDR3 is made up of 16 amino acids. Germline lookup yields CDR1 SQVTM and CDR2 ANQGSEA. Between the trimmed V and J ends, which lost 5 bases and 0 bases, there was a span of 14 bases. The CDR3: CSVSGTPSSGANVLTF. In nucleotides, the CDR3 is TGCAGCGTTTCCGGGACACCCTCCTCTGGGGCCAACGTCCTGACTTTC.

The chain combines TRBV7-2 with TRBJ1-1; a weak D match, TRBD1 (5 bases). The CDR3 is 19 amino acids. Trimming pared 5 bases from V and 0 bases from J, leaving 25 bases between. Germline V gives CDR1 SGHTA, CDR2 FQGNSA. The CDR3 bases are TGTGCCAGCAGCCTAAAGAAAAAGGTTCCACAGGCTCTGAACACTGAAGCTTTCTTT. Residues: CASSLKKKVPQALNTEAFF.

This rearrangement joins TRBV19 to TRBJ1-4, with a weak D call TRBD1 (5 bases). The CDR3 runs to 15 residues. The ends were cut back, 3 bases at V and 0 bases at J, with 8 bases in the middle. CDR1 and CDR2 from the germline V gene are LNHDA and SQIVND (reference sequence). As DNA, the CDR3 is TGTGCCAGTAGTATGGGGGTTGCAACTAATGAAAAACTGTTTTTT. It specifies CASSMGVATNEKLFF.

The CDR3 reads CASSHIRTGDYGYTF. The CDR3 DNA sequence: TGTGCCAGCAGCCACATCCGGACAGGGGACTATGGCTACACCTTC. V and J are TRBV7-2 and TRBJ1-2; 9 nucleotides agree with TRBD1. Trimming cost V 5 bases and J 3 bases; bases outside gene matches: 7. The CDR3 runs 15 residues. Germline V lookup: CDR1 SGHTA, CDR2 FQGNSA. Filled out from reference TRBV7-2 and TRBJ1-2, the complete variable domain reads GAGVSQSPSNKVTEKGKDVELRCDPISGHTALYWYRQSLGQGLEFLIYFQGNSAPDKSGLPSDRFSAERTGGSVSTLTIQRTQQEDSAVYLCASSHIRTGDYGYTFGSGTRLTVV.

The chain uses TRBV6-5 and TRBJ2-2; no firm D call. CDR1 and CDR2 from the germline V gene are MNHEY and SVGAGI. Trimming pared 2 bases from V and 6 bases from J, leaving 7 bases between. The CDR3 consists of 13 residues. CDR3 DNA: TGTGCCAGCAGTTACCAACCATCCGGGGAGCTGTTTTTT. Amino acids: CASSYQPSGELFF.

The rearrangement uses TRBV27 and TRBJ1-1, with a tentative D call TRBD1 (6 bases). This CDR3 contains 12 residues. Trimming took off 9 bases at V and 1 base at J, with 9 bases between the two ends. Germline assignment: CDR1 MNHEY and CDR2 SMNVEV (reference sequence). The CDR3 region is CASKTGNTEAFF. CDR3 nucleotide sequence: TGTGCCAGTAAGACAGGGAACACTGAAGCTTTCTTT.

This rearrangement joins TRBV5-5 to TRBJ2-5, with 8 bases fitting TRBD2. Germline V gene data show CDR1 as SGHKS and CDR2 as YYEKEE (reference sequence). This CDR3 region has 14 residues. The V segment lost 5 bases and the J segment 5 bases; nucleotides outside the gene matches: 8. CDR3 bases: TGTGCCAGCAGATATAGCGGGGTAACGGAGACCCAGTACTTC. Translated: CASRYSGVTETQYF.

The V and J genes are TRBV9 and TRBJ2-2; 14 bases are shared with TRBD2. The germline V gene encodes CDR1 SGDLS and CDR2 YYNGEE. The CDR3 loop spans 21 amino acids. After removal of 3 bases from V and 3 bases from J, the junction contained 16 bases not matched to a gene. In DNA, the CDR3 is TGTGCCAGCAGCGCCTTGGGGACTAGCGGGGGCCAACCGCTTTACACCGGGGAGCTGTTTTTT. It translates to CASSALGTSGGQPLYTGELFF.

CDR3 residues: CASSLDRGGYEQYF. CDR3 in DNA: TGTGCCAGCAGCTTAGACCGGGGGGGCTACGAGCAGTACTTC. The chain joins TRBV7-2 to TRBJ2-7; 8 positions agree with TRBD2. The germline gives CDR1 SGHTA, CDR2 FQGNSA. Trimming took 1 base from V and 3 from J; bases not matched to a gene: 2. The CDR3 spans 14 residues.